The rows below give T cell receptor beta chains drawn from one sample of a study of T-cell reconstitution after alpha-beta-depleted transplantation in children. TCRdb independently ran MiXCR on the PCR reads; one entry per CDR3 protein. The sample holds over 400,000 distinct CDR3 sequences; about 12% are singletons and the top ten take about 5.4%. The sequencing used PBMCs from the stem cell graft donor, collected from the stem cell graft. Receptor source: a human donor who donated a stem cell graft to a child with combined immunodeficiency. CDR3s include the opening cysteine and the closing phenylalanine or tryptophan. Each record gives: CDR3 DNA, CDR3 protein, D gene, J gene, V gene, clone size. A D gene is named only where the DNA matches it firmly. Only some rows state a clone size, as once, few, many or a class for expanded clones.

TGTGCCAGCAGTGAAGGCCTAGCATTTTCCTACGAGCAGTACTTC | CASSEGLAFSYEQYF | NA | TRBJ2-7 | TRBV6-1 | once
TGTGCCACCGCGGACAGGAGCTACGAGCAGTACTTC | CATADRSYEQYF | TRBD1 | TRBJ2-7 | TRBV28 | NA
TGTGCCAGCAGCTCGTTAGACAGGGATAATGGCGGGGAGCTGTTTTTT | CASSSLDRDNGGELFF | TRBD1 | TRBJ2-2 | TRBV7-3 | few
TGTGCCAGCAGTTTCTTAGGGGGGCGTTCAGAGACCCAGTACTTC | CASSFLGGRSETQYF | NA | TRBJ2-5 | TRBV12-3/TRBV12-4 | NA
TGTGCCAGCACCAGAGGGAACCCTGGGGCCAACGTCCTGACTTTC | CASTRGNPGANVLTF | NA | TRBJ2-6 | TRBV27 | few
TGTGCCAGCAGCTTTTCGATAACGACCTACAATGAGCAGTTCTTC | CASSFSITTYNEQFF | NA | TRBJ2-1 | TRBV11-2 | many
TGTGCCAGCAGTTACGGACACAACTACGAGCAGTACTTC | CASSYGHNYEQYF | NA | TRBJ2-7 | TRBV6-2/TRBV6-3 | few
TGCGCCAGCAGGCAGACAGGGGGAAGCGAGCAGTACTTC | CASRQTGGSEQYF | TRBD1 | TRBJ2-7 | TRBV5-1 | NA
TGTGCCAGCAGTTTATGGTCCGTGGGAGAGCAGTACTTC | CASSLWSVGEQYF | NA | TRBJ2-7 | TRBV28 | many
TGTGCTAGTGGTTTTAAAACAGGTTTTATTCAGCCCCAGCATTTT | CASGFKTGFIQPQHF | NA | TRBJ1-5 | TRBV12-5 | few
TGCAGTGCTACGACTGAACACGTTCAGTACTTC | CSATTEHVQYF | NA | TRBJ2-7 | TRBV20-1 | few
TGTGCCAGCAGTTTAAGCGGGGAGGGAGTAGCAGATACGCAGTATTTT | CASSLSGEGVADTQYF | TRBD2 | TRBJ2-3 | TRBV12-3/TRBV12-4 | few
TGTGCCAGCAGCTTAACGGTAGGGTTCACTGAAGCTTTCTTT | CASSLTVGFTEAFF | NA | TRBJ1-1 | TRBV7-2 | few
TGTGCCAGCAGCGCCCAACAGGTCACTGAAGCTTTCTTT | CASSAQQVTEAFF | NA | TRBJ1-1 | TRBV7-2 | many
TGTGCCAGCAGGTTATTTCAGGGGGACTACAATGAGCAGTTCTTC | CASRLFQGDYNEQFF | TRBD1 | TRBJ2-1 | TRBV12-3/TRBV12-4 | NA
TGTGCCTGGACCCCACGGGAGAAACAAGAGACCCAGTACTTC | CAWTPREKQETQYF | NA | TRBJ2-5 | TRBV30 | NA
TGTGCCAGCCTTCGGGGGAACCTTTATGGCTACACCTTC | CASLRGNLYGYTF | NA | TRBJ1-2 | TRBV2 | few
TGTGCCACCAGAGGGGGGGCGAGGAACACCGGGGAGCTGTTTTTT | CATRGGARNTGELFF | NA | TRBJ2-2 | TRBV11-2 | many
TGTGCCAGCTCAACGACCCGGACCCGTAGGGACAATGAGCAGTTCTTC | CASSTTRTRRDNEQFF | NA | TRBJ2-1 | TRBV18 | NA
TGTGCGGCAGGGAGGTATTATGGCTACACCTTC | CAAGRYYGYTF | NA | TRBJ1-2 | TRBV12-3/TRBV12-4 | few
TGTGCCAGCAGCCCAGGTGGCCCAGAGACCCAGTACTTC | CASSPGGPETQYF | NA | TRBJ2-5 | TRBV7-9 | NA
TGCAGCGCGGACAGGAGCTCCTACAATGAGCAGTTCTTC | CSADRSSYNEQFF | TRBD1 | TRBJ2-1 | TRBV29-1 | NA
TGTGCCAGCAGTTTAGGGCAGAGCAATCAGCCCCAGCATTTT | CASSLGQSNQPQHF | NA | TRBJ1-5 | TRBV12-3/TRBV12-4 | many
TGTGCCATCAAGGATTTGGGGTGGACCGGGGAGCTGTTTTTT | CAIKDLGWTGELFF | NA | TRBJ2-2 | TRBV10-3 | NA
TGTGCCAGCAGCTTGGCCCGCGGGAGGGGCGGGGAGCTGTTTTTT | CASSLARGRGGELFF | TRBD2 | TRBJ2-2 | TRBV11-1 | NA
TGTGCCAGCAGCCCTCGCGGGAGGTTCACAGATACGCAGTATTTT | CASSPRGRFTDTQYF | TRBD2 | TRBJ2-3 | TRBV9 | few
TGCAGCGTTGATACTAGCGGAAGCTCCTACAATGAGCAGTTCTTC | CSVDTSGSSYNEQFF | TRBD2 | TRBJ2-1 | TRBV29-1 | many
TGTGCCAGCAGCTTGGATGGAACCGGCACAGACGAGCAGTACTTC | CASSLDGTGTDEQYF | NA | TRBJ2-7 | TRBV5-5 | NA
TGCGCCAGCAGCTTGCCTAGCTCGGATACGCAGCATTTT | CASSLPSSDTQHF | NA | TRBJ1-5 | TRBV5-1 | NA
TGTGCCAGCATAACCCCCGGGACAACCTATGGCTACACCTTC | CASITPGTTYGYTF | NA | TRBJ1-2 | TRBV6-5 | many
TGCAGCGCCGCGAAGGCGGGGTCGGGAGAGCAGTACTTC | CSAAKAGSGEQYF | NA | TRBJ2-7 | TRBV29-1 | NA
TGTGCCAGCAGTCCCCGGCGGGACAGACACAAAGAGACCCAGTACTTC | CASSPRRDRHKETQYF | NA | TRBJ2-5 | TRBV6-2/TRBV6-3 | few
TGTGCCTGGAGTGTGGGACAGTACCAAGAGACCCAGTACTTC | CAWSVGQYQETQYF | TRBD1 | TRBJ2-5 | TRBV30 | few